This T cell receptor beta chain emerged from a study of shared clonotypes between healthy human individuals. Whole-study findings and limits: The study sampled only blood, and tissue repertoires likely differ.

This CDR3 comprises 14 residues. Germline V lookup: CDR1 LGHNA, CDR2 YSLEER. It was into CD45RA+ naive and CD45RA-negative memory subsets that the CD4+ cells were split. Regarding this clone: Its antigen remains unidentified.

Genomic DNA from each subset was divided evenly over several immunoSEQ plates. Sequencing used immunoSEQ multiplex PCR; TCRdb keeps in-frame clones, though not all of them. The table lists approximately 2.1 million clones, over 85% of them singletons, with 0.35% to 0.45% in the top ten. This clonotype was sampled from a young man in good health. Some clones in this sample may be carry-over from other donors' samples. V gene TRBV4-3 combines with J gene TRBJ2-5, with a possible D match to TRBD1 (6 bases). The J call could be wrong; TRBJ2-7 is a better fit for the DNA end. Sequencing was carried out using naive CD4+ T cells from PBMCs. Subset described: CD45RA+ positively selected. Written as DNA, the CDR3 is TGCGCCAGCAGCCAGGAGACAGGAAACTACGAGCAGTACTTC. This sequence encodes CASSQETGNYEQYF.